Shown below are 24 T cell receptor beta chains from a single sample sequenced in a study of identical twins. In TCRdb, the 5' RACE reads were re-called with MiXCR into one record per CDR3 protein. The sample contains 400,000 to 500,000 distinct CDR3 sequences, 14% of which appear only once. These records were also assigned to another study, of yellow fever vaccine responses in identical twins.

The sequenced sample consisted of CD4+ T cells sorted from blood. All receptors come from a woman aged 18-35 years in good health.

This clonotype was observed many times. The chain joins TRBV25-1 to TRBJ2-1; D not certain. V was pared by 6 bases and J by 2 bases, with 14 bases between. The V gene's germline CDR1 is MGHDK and CDR2 SYGVNS. CDR3 length: 15 amino acids. CDR3 DNA: TGTGCCAGCAGCGACCAGCCGAACGCCTACAATGAGCAGTTCTTC. Translated, it gives CASSDQPNAYNEQFF.

CDR3 DNA: TGCAGTGCTAGGGTCTTTGGCGGGCCCGCCTACGAGCAGTACTTC. Translating it yields CSARVFGGPAYEQYF. J is TRBJ2-7 and V is TRBV20-1; tentative D call: TRBD2 (5 bases). The CDR3 loop spans 15 amino acids. Per the germline V gene, CDR1 is DFQATT and CDR2 is SNEGSKA (reference sequence). V lost 3 bases and J lost 2, with 17 bases in between.

This clonotype has only a few counts. The chain employs TRBV20-1 and TRBJ1-4; TRBD1 agrees at 8 bases. This CDR3 region has 13 residues. Germline CDR1 and CDR2: DFQATT and SNEGSKA (reference sequence). The ends lost 4 bases at V and 5 bases at J; junction bases unmatched: 3. This CDR3 is CSAIRDRNEKLFF. Here the CDR3 DNA reads TGCAGTGCTATCCGGGACAGGAATGAAAAACTGTTTTTT.

This clonotype was observed a few times. V and J are TRBV12-3 or TRBV12-4 and TRBJ2-1; 9 bases align to TRBD1. This CDR3 has 17 amino acids. V shed 6 bases and J 6 bases; nucleotides not matched to a gene: 15. The CDR3: CASRPPRDRVISNEQFF. CDR3 bases: TGTGCCAGCAGACCACCTAGGGACAGGGTCATTTCCAATGAGCAGTTCTTC.

This clonotype has just a few counts. The chain carries TRBV20-1 and TRBJ1-6; TRBD1 agrees at 9 bases. V lost 1 base and J lost 10; bases outside the gene matches: 11. The CDR3 has 16 amino acids. Germline assignment: CDR1 DFQATT and CDR2 SNEGSKA (reference sequence). CDR3 nucleotide sequence: TGCAGTGCTAGAGGCCTCCGGACAGGGGATCGATCACCCCTCCACTTT. Its protein product is CSARGLRTGDRSPLHF.

This clonotype was found many times. V and J are TRBV7-8 and TRBJ2-7; 9 nucleotides line up with TRBD1. There are 16 residues in the CDR3. Germline CDR1 reads SGHVS; CDR2 reads FQNEAQ. V was pared by 1 base and J by 1 base, with 5 bases of the junction left unmatched. This chain's CDR3 is CASSLGFGTGSYEQYF. As DNA, the CDR3 is TGTGCCAGCAGCTTAGGATTTGGGACAGGGTCCTACGAGCAGTACTTC. The full variable domain, completed using reference TRBV7-8 and TRBJ2-7, is GAGVSQSPRYKVAKRGQDVALRCDPISGHVSLFWYQQALGQGPEFLTYFQNEAQLDKSGLPSDRFFAERPEGSVSTLKIQRTQQEDSAVYLCASSLGFGTGSYEQYFGPGTRLTVT.

This clonotype was counted ten times or more. The chain uses TRBV20-1 and TRBJ2-2; D perhaps matches TRBD1 (6 bases). V was shortened by 3 bases and J by 1 base, with 12 bases between the two germline ends. The CDR3 has 15 residues. Germline loops: CDR1 DFQATT, CDR2 SNEGSKA (reference sequence). The CDR3 is CSASAPGQNTGELFF. The CDR3 coding sequence is TGCAGTGCTAGTGCCCCGGGACAGAACACCGGGGAGCTGTTTTTT.

There are a few counts of this clonotype. The chain links TRBV3-1 to TRBJ2-1, with no clear D. This CDR3 has 16 amino acids. Looked up from germline, CDR1 is LGHDT and CDR2 is YNNKEL (reference sequence). Deletions cut 0 bases from V and 6 bases from J, with 15 bases between. The CDR3 protein is CASSQDVGSWGNEQFF. The CDR3 DNA reads TGTGCCAGCAGCCAAGATGTAGGATCCTGGGGCAATGAGCAGTTCTTC.

This clonotype has only a few counts. V gene TRBV7-9 combines with J gene TRBJ2-2, with D unresolved. V lost 5 bases and J 1 base, leaving 14 bases between the germline ends. The length of the CDR3 is 16 residues. Germline V gene sequence: CDR1 SEHNR, CDR2 FQNEAQ (reference sequence). CDR3 sequence reads: CASSIRSPQNTGELFF. As DNA, the CDR3 is TGTGCCAGCAGCATTAGGTCTCCACAGAACACCGGGGAGCTGTTTTTT.

The chain recombines TRBV7-9 with TRBJ2-2; D remains unclear. Germline-derived CDR1 and CDR2 are SEHNR and FQNEAQ (reference sequence). The CDR3 length is 14 residues. V lost 3 bases to trimming and J lost 6 bases, with 11 bases between them. CDR3 DNA sequence: TGTGCCAGCAGCTTTCTTACGGAAGCCGGGGAGCTGTTTTTT. Its translation is CASSFLTEAGELFF.

The V gene is TRBV29-1, the J gene TRBJ2-3, with D possibly being TRBD2 (6 bases). The CDR3 contains 12 residues. Trimming removed 4 bases at V and 5 bases at J, with 10 bases between. Germline assignment: CDR1 SQVTM and CDR2 ANQGSEA. CDR3 coding DNA: TGCAGCGTTGCCCAGGGAGGAGATACGCAGTATTTT. Its translation: CSVAQGGDTQYF.

This clonotype was seen a few times. The chain employs TRBV20-1 and TRBJ2-2; the D gene is possibly TRBD2 (6 bases). The CDR3 contains 15 residues. V lost 3 bases and J 4 bases, leaving 15 bases between the germline ends. Germline V gene data show CDR1 as DFQATT and CDR2 as SNEGSKA (reference sequence). The CDR3 DNA sequence: TGCAGTGCTAGGAAAGGGACTTTTCTCACCGGGGAGCTGTTTTTT. It encodes CSARKGTFLTGELFF.

This clonotype was seen a handful of times. The chain employs TRBV7-9 and TRBJ2-7; 7 nucleotides agree with TRBD1. CDR1 is SEHNR and CDR2 is FQNEAQ in the germline V gene (reference sequence). V trimming: 5 bases; J trimming: 7 bases; junction bases outside the gene matches: 17. The CDR3 loop spans 16 amino acids. CDR3 DNA: TGTGCCAGCAGCAAACAGGGGTTGGGTCTCTTGGGGGAGCAGTACTTC. Protein sequence: CASSKQGLGLLGEQYF.

This clonotype was seen only a few times. A much larger clone differs from this one at a single base, so this may be a read error. The CDR3 here is CASSFSGYTDTQYF. The CDR3 DNA sequence: TGTGCCAGCAGTTTTTCGGGGTACACAGATACGCAGTATTTT. The chain carries TRBV28 and TRBJ2-3, with D perhaps TRBD2 (5 bases). The germline V gene encodes CDR1 MDHEN and CDR2 SYDVKM. This CDR3 is built from 14 residues. Trimming shortened V by 3 bases and J by 2 bases, and 9 bases separated the two germline ends.

J is TRBJ2-4 and V is TRBV19; either TRBD1 or TRBD2 may fit D (5 bases each). CDR3 length equals 15 residues. Trimming left V 6 bases short and J 1 base short, with 13 bases between. In germline, CDR1 is LNHDA, CDR2 SQIVND (reference sequence). Here the CDR3 DNA reads TGTGCCAGTAGAGAGCAGGGAGCGGCCAAAAACATTCAGTACTTC. Residues: CASREQGAAKNIQYF.

With respect to this clonotype: A junction boundary mismatches the germline segment, possibly from a read error. The rearrangement links TRBV3-1 to TRBJ2-3; D is possibly TRBD1 (5 bases). Germline assignment: CDR1 LGHDT and CDR2 YNNKEL (reference sequence). This CDR3 spans 14 amino acids. CDR3: CASRQGAGLNTQYF. In DNA, the CDR3 is TGTGCCAGCAGACAAGGGGCAGGGCTGAATACGCAGTATTTT.

V gene TRBV27 combines with J gene TRBJ2-6; 9 bases match TRBD1. The CDR3 covers 17 residues. J was trimmed by 2 bases and V by 5 bases; bases with no gene match: 7. Germline V gene lookup returns CDR1 MNHEY and CDR2 SMNVEV (reference sequence). The CDR3 coding sequence is TGTGCCAGCAGTCCTTCCGGGACAGGGCCTGGGGCCAACGTCCTGACTTTC. Amino acid sequence: CASSPSGTGPGANVLTF.

This clonotype was counted between two and nine times. V is TRBV2 and J is TRBJ1-1, with 10 nucleotides matching TRBD1. The CDR3 covers 13 residues. Germline CDR1 SNHLY, CDR2 FYNNEI. V shed 6 bases and J 5 bases; nucleotides not matched to a gene: 3. The CDR3 coding sequence is TGTGCCAGCAGAGGACAGGGGGGGACTGAAGCTTTCTTT. This encodes CASRGQGGTEAFF.

J is TRBJ2-1 and V is TRBV20-1; TRBD2 agrees at 14 bases. CDR3 size: 12 residues. The V segment lost 6 bases and the J segment 12 bases; nucleotides outside the gene matches: 4. Germline assignment: CDR1 DFQATT and CDR2 SNEGSKA (reference sequence). This CDR3 is CSARGLAGVQFF. The DNA of the CDR3 is TGCAGTGCCCGGGGACTAGCGGGGGTGCAGTTCTTC.

J is TRBJ1-6 and V is TRBV6-2 or TRBV6-3; D is possibly TRBD1 (6 bases). Germline V gene data show CDR1 as MNHEY and CDR2 as SVGEGT. Trimming shortened V by 4 bases and J by 10 bases, and 23 bases separated the two germline ends. The CDR3 runs 17 residues. In DNA form, the CDR3 reads TGTGCCAGCAGTTTTTTAATCGCTGGGGACAACGGATCACCCCTCCACTTT. As protein: CASSFLIAGDNGSPLHF.

The V and J genes are TRBV7-9 and TRBJ2-5, with TRBD2 matching 8 bases. The V segment lost 2 bases and the J segment 2 bases; nucleotides outside the gene matches: 10. Germline V gene lookup returns CDR1 SEHNR and CDR2 FQNEAQ (reference sequence). The CDR3 contains 17 residues. CDR3 DNA: TGTGCCAGCAGCTTATCGGGGCTGGCGGGAGGTCAAGAGACCCAGTACTTC. Translated: CASSLSGLAGGQETQYF.

This clonotype came up a few times. The V call is TRBV4-2, the J call TRBJ1-1; D not certain. This CDR3 has 16 amino acids. Trimming took off 0 bases at V and 1 base at J, with 12 bases between the two ends. Germline V gene data show CDR1 as LGHNA and CDR2 as YNFKEQ. This chain's CDR3 is CASSQDWQNTNTEAFF. DNA for the CDR3: TGTGCCAGCAGCCAAGATTGGCAGAACACGAACACTGAAGCTTTCTTT.

This clonotype was observed at least ten times. The chain couples TRBV9 to TRBJ1-2; no clear D gene. CDR1 is SGDLS and CDR2 is YYNGEE in the germline V gene. Trimming took off 0 bases at V and 3 bases at J, with 9 bases between the two ends. The CDR3 loop spans 14 amino acids. The CDR3 is CASSVGTSDYGYTF. The CDR3 region has the DNA TGTGCCAGCAGCGTAGGTACCAGCGACTATGGCTACACCTTC.

This clonotype was seen more than once but under ten times. One end of the junction varies from germline; a read error may be responsible. This sequence joins TRBV7-7 and TRBJ2-5, with TRBD1 identical over 12 bases. The germline V gene has CDR1 SSHAT and CDR2 FNYEAQ (reference sequence). CDR3 length equals 16 residues. Here the CDR3 DNA reads TGTGCTAGCAGCTTAGTGGGGACAGGGGGCATAGAGACCCAGTACTTC. The encoded protein is CASSLVGTGGIETQYF. Based on the CDR3 plus reference TRBV7-7 and TRBJ2-5, the full variable domain is GAGVSQSPRYKVTKRGQDVTLRCDPISSHATLYWYQQALGQGPEFLTYFNYEAQPDKSGLPSDRFSAERPEGSISTLTIQRTEQRDSAMYRCASSLVGTGGIETQYFGPGTRLLVL.